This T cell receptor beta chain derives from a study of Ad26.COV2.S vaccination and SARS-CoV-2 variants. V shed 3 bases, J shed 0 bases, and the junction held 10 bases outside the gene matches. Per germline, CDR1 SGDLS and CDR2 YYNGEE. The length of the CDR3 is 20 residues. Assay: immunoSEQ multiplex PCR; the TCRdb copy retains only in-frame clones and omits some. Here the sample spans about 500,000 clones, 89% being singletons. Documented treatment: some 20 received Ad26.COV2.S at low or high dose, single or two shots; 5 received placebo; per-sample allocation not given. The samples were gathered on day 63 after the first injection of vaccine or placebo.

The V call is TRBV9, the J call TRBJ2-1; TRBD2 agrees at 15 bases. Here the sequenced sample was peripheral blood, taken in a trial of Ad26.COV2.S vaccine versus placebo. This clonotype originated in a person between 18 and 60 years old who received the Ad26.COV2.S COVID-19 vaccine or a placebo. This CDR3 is CASSAKPGTSGRSSYNEQFF. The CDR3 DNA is TGTGCCAGCAGCGCCAAGCCCGGGACTAGCGGGAGGAGCTCCTACAATGAGCAGTTCTTC.